This T cell receptor beta chain appears in the sequencing data of a study of response to subunit inactivated influenza vaccine (dated by TCRdb to about 2018). Looking at the study overall: To follow how T cells responded to a trivalent subunit inactivated influenza vaccine, the researchers relied on deep quantitative profiling of the T cell receptor repertoire.

The sample holds a few counts of this clonotype. There is no known antigen for this receptor. No qualities accompany the bases; no much larger clone lies one base away. Findings and caveats that apply to the study as a whole: According to the authors, only a limited number of new T cells may be recruited by each seasonal influenza vaccination.

This specimen's time point label, interpreted: approximately 47 days after influenza vaccine administration. The library was made by RT-PCR. Sequencing took place on an Illumina HiSeq 2500. TCRdb passed the public sequencing reads through fastp at Q25 and MiXCR, retaining productive beta sequences. For every CDR3 protein sequence, its rows merge into one entry that carries the most common genes and DNA. The sample records about 480,000 distinct CDR3 sequences, 10% to 15% of which are singletons. The top ten clones comprise about an eighth of the sample. This specimen was PBMCs from blood, taken more than 35 days after vaccination. This clonotype originated in a man aged 50-59 years who received an inactivated influenza vaccine. Donor details come from another sample of the same person, matched by shared clones.

The DNA sequence reads TGTGCCAGCAGCCAATCGTACGGGAGAGGAAACACCATATATTTT. Translation gives CASSQSYGRGNTIYF. This chain is built from TRBV3-1 and TRBJ1-3; no D gene is confidently identified. Cut back by 2 bases and 4 bases, the V and J ends lie 12 bases apart. CDR1 and CDR2 were assigned from the germline V gene (reference sequence) as LGHDT and YNNKEL. The CDR3, from cysteine to phenylalanine, totals 15 residues. The only DNA kept is the CDR3, 45 bases in frame from the first base.